Shown below are 17 T cell receptor beta chains from a single sample sequenced in a study of OX40 agonist ivuxolimab in advanced cancers. Only in-frame clones appear in the TCRdb table, and some are missing; sequencing was by immunoSEQ multiplex PCR. Of around 70,000 clones listed, 83% are singletons. The specimen comprised CD4+ or CD8+ T cells sorted from blood, sampled in a trial of the OX40 agonist ivuxolimab. The receptors derive from an adult with an advanced solid tumor such as melanoma, head and neck, liver or kidney cancer.

The genes are TRBV27 and TRBJ1-1; D ambiguous. Germline assignment: CDR1 MNHEY and CDR2 SMNVEV (reference sequence). The CDR3 is 13 amino acids. V lost 2 bases and J 4 bases, leaving 8 bases between the germline ends. The CDR3 nucleotides are TGTGCCAGCAGTTTACGCCCCCCCACTGAAGCTTTCTTT. Translation gives CASSLRPPTEAFF.

The chain is built from TRBV10-3 and TRBJ2-3; D could derive from TRBD1 or TRBD2 (5 bases each). Germline V lookup: CDR1 ENHRY, CDR2 SYGVKD. The CDR3 runs to 11 residues. Trimming cost V 8 bases and J 6 bases, with 9 bases left between them. This chain's CDR3 is CAIERGDTQYF. In DNA form, the CDR3 reads TGTGCCATCGAGAGGGGTGATACGCAGTATTTT.

The chain combines TRBV19 with TRBJ2-6, with 8 bases lining up with TRBD1. The ends lost 8 bases at V and 2 bases at J; junction bases unmatched: 5. Germline assignment: CDR1 LNHDA and CDR2 SQIVND (reference sequence). The CDR3 totals 15 residues. The CDR3 reads CASHSGGTGANVLTF. The DNA for the CDR3 is TGTGCCAGTCACTCAGGGGGCACTGGGGCCAACGTCCTGACTTTC.

The genes are TRBV18 and TRBJ2-2; D not certain. This CDR3 comprises 14 residues. V lost 6 bases to trimming and J lost 5 bases, with 13 bases between them. The germline gives CDR1 KGHSH, CDR2 LQKENI. This chain's CDR3 is CASSDLVTTGELFF. CDR3 nucleotides: TGTGCCAGCTCGGATCTAGTCACGACCGGGGAGCTGTTTTTT.

This rearrangement joins TRBV18 to TRBJ2-1; 9 bases fit TRBD2. The length of the CDR3 is 14 residues. Trimming at V came to 8 bases and at J to 3 bases, leaving 5 bases not matched to a gene. CDR1 and CDR2 from the germline V gene are KGHSH and LQKENI. The CDR3 sequence is CASLTSGDYNEQFF. CDR3 DNA sequence: TGTGCCAGCCTGACTAGCGGAGACTACAATGAGCAGTTCTTC. Complete variable domain (other parts from reference TRBV18 and TRBJ2-1): NAGVMQNPRHLVRRRGQEARLRCSPMKGHSHVYWYRQLPEEGLKFMVYLQKENIIDESGMPKERFSAEFPKEGPSILRIQQVVRGDSAAYFCASLTSGDYNEQFFGPGTRLTVL.

The V call is TRBV5-1, the J call TRBJ1-1; D might be TRBD1 (6 bases). The CDR3 runs to 15 residues. Trimming removed 1 base at V and 5 bases at J, with 15 bases between. The germline CDR1 and CDR2 sequences are SGHRS and YFSETQ. The CDR3 DNA is TGCGCCAGCAGCTTGACAGGGAAAGGCGAAACTGAAGCTTTCTTT. This codes for CASSLTGKGETEAFF.

The gene calls are TRBV27 and TRBJ2-5; D ambiguous. The CDR3 length is 14 residues. Germline lookup yields CDR1 MNHEY and CDR2 SMNVEV (reference sequence). V was trimmed by 8 bases and J by 5 bases, leaving 18 bases between them. CDR3 protein: CASGKLGQQETQYF. Here the CDR3 DNA reads TGTGCCAGCGGGAAGTTAGGTCAGCAGGAGACCCAGTACTTC.

The rearrangement joins TRBV4-1 to TRBJ1-5, with D perhaps TRBD1 (5 bases). The CDR3 is 17 amino acids. Germline CDR1 reads MGHRA; CDR2 reads YSYEKL. V shed 1 base and J shed 0 bases, with 13 bases lying between them. The CDR3 sequence: CASSQVGTVYSNQPQHF. The CDR3 region has the DNA TGCGCCAGCAGCCAAGTGGGGACGGTCTATAGCAATCAGCCCCAGCATTTT.

CDR3 DNA: TGTGCCAGTAGTCGACCTTATGAAAAACTGTTTTTT. Translated, it gives CASSRPYEKLFF. The chain employs TRBV19 and TRBJ1-4; D gene ambiguous. The germline V gene has CDR1 LNHDA and CDR2 SQIVND (reference sequence). V gave up 5 bases and J gave up 6 bases, with 7 bases separating them. The CDR3 length is 12 residues.

The chain is built from TRBV23-1 and TRBJ1-5; D is possibly TRBD1 (5 bases). TRBV23-1 falls under the ORF class, with uncertain function. V was cut by 4 bases and J by 0 bases, with 13 bases left in between. The CDR3 extends over 16 amino acids. The CDR3 loop reads CASSPLDSYSNQPQHF. The CDR3 coding sequence is TGCGCCAGCAGTCCCCTAGACAGCTATAGCAATCAGCCCCAGCATTTT.

This rearrangement joins TRBV7-8 to TRBJ2-1; 10 positions agree with TRBD1. The CDR3 covers 16 residues. The V and J ends lost 6 bases and 0 bases, in that order; junction bases with no gene match: 5. Germline V gene data show CDR1 as SGHVS and CDR2 as FQNEAQ. The DNA for the CDR3 is TGTGCCAGCAGACCTCGGACAGGGGGCTCCTACAATGAGCAGTTCTTC. Protein: CASRPRTGGSYNEQFF.

This chain links TRBV6-5 with TRBJ1-2; 7 bases align to TRBD1. The CDR3 extends over 14 amino acids. The germline V gene encodes CDR1 MNHEY and CDR2 SVGAGI. V was clipped by 0 bases and J by 2 bases; unmatched bases: 0. Here the CDR3 DNA reads TGTGCCAGCAGTTACTCGGGACAGAACTATGGCTACACCTTC. Its protein is CASSYSGQNYGYTF.

This clone was seen only a few times. V is TRBV2 and J is TRBJ2-7, with a possible D match to TRBD2 (5 bases). Germline CDR1 SNHLY, CDR2 FYNNEI. Trimming shortened V by 4 bases and J by 0 bases, and 13 bases separated the two germline ends. The CDR3 covers 15 residues. CDR3 amino acids: CASSAEGSRSYEQYF. CDR3 nucleotides: TGTGCCAGCAGTGCAGAGGGTTCCCGCTCCTACGAGCAGTACTTC.

The gene calls are TRBV11-3 and TRBJ2-7, with unresolved D. The V gene lost 3 bases and the J gene lost 7 bases, with 13 bases spanning the gap. Per germline, CDR1 SGHNT and CDR2 YENEEA. This CDR3 has 13 residues. This chain's CDR3 is CASSLPGPLEQYF. The CDR3, as DNA: TGTGCCAGCAGCTTGCCCGGACCCCTGGAGCAGTACTTC.

This clone came up once. V is TRBV7-9 and J is TRBJ2-2; possibly TRBD2 for D (6 bases). The V end lost 3 bases, the J end lost 6 bases, and 8 bases lay between the germline ends. This CDR3 has 13 residues. The V gene's germline CDR1 is SEHNR and CDR2 FQNEAQ (reference sequence). CDR3 in amino acids: CASSFSGAGELFF. CDR3 in DNA: TGTGCCAGCAGCTTCTCGGGGGCCGGGGAGCTGTTTTTT.

For the CDR3, the DNA is TGTGCCAGCAGCATTGGCTACAATGAGCAGTTCTTC. It specifies CASSIGYNEQFF. The chain is built from TRBV4-2 and TRBJ2-1; no firm D call. Germline V gene sequence: CDR1 LGHNA, CDR2 YNFKEQ. V gave up 5 bases and J gave up 3 bases, with 5 bases separating them. The CDR3 loop spans 12 amino acids.

The chain carries TRBV9 and TRBJ1-2, with D tentatively TRBD1 (5 bases). There are 15 residues in the CDR3. The germline CDR1 and CDR2 sequences are SGDLS and YYNGEE. V lost 0 bases and J 4 bases, leaving 13 bases between the germline ends. CDR3 residues: CASSVDGYQGYGYTF. Here the CDR3 DNA reads TGTGCCAGCAGCGTAGACGGCTACCAGGGCTATGGCTACACCTTC.